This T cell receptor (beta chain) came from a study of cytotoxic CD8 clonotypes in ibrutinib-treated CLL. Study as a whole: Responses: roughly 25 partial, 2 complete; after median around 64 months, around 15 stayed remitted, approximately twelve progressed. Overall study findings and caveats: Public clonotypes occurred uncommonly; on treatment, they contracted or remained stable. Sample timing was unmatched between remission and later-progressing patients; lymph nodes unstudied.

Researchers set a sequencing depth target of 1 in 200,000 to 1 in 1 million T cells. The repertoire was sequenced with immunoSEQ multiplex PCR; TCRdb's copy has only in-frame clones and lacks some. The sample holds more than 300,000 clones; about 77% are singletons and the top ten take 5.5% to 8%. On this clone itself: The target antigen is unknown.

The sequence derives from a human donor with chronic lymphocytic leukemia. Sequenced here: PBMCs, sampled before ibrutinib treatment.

The CDR3 nucleotides read TGTGCCAGCAGCTTAGACTCCTCTGGGGCCAACGTCCTGACTTTC. Its protein product is CASSLDSSGANVLTF. The chain is built from TRBV7-3 and TRBJ2-6; D gene uncertain. V shed 2 bases and J shed 0 bases, with 5 bases lying between them. Germline-derived CDR1 and CDR2 are SGHTA and FQGTGA. The CDR3 length is 15 residues.